This TCR beta chain was recorded in a study of T cells after yellow fever vaccination. For the study at large: Those fractions that held only low numbers of cells were prepared using the SMART-Seq v4 Ultra Low Input RNA kit. Study conclusions and caveats: A limited proportion of clonotypes was detected within both the CD4 and CD8 compartments. Peaking on day 5 versus 15, the secondary response was faster but weaker.

Comments on this clonotype: Its antigen remains unknown.

TCRdb reprocessed the 5' RACE reads via MiXCR and lists one record per CDR3 protein. The sample lists 500,000 to 700,000 distinct CDR3 sequences, roughly a fifth occurring once. The material sequenced was PBMCs, taken 15 days after the yellow fever booster vaccination. The TCR was taken from a man younger than 40 who received the YFV17D yellow fever vaccine.

CDR3 sequence (DNA): TGTGCCAGCAGCCGCCCTGTTGACAGGGCTTTCACAGATACGCAGTATTTT. Translating gives CASSRPVDRAFTDTQYF. V usage is TRBV7-9 and J usage is TRBJ2-3; 7 bases are a match to TRBD1. Germline V CDR1 and CDR2: SEHNR, FQNEAQ (reference sequence). V was pared by 5 bases and J by 2 bases, with 13 bases of the junction left unmatched. CDR3 size: 17 residues.